The 9 T cell receptor beta chains listed next were all sequenced from one sample in a study of T cells in Graves' hyperthyroidism and ophthalmopathy. TCR beta CDR3 region amplification was performed from RNA transcripts. During a first-round RT-PCR of the TCR CDR3, the HTBI primer set was used. TCRdb passed the multiplex PCR reads through MiXCR, listing each CDR3 protein once. Altogether 490,000 or so distinct CDR3 sequences are present, about 16% being singletons, with the ten largest covering 29%. Material: blood. The origin of the receptors is a woman in her 30s with Graves' ophthalmopathy.

This clonotype was seen many times. The chain couples TRBV11-3 to TRBJ2-1; the match to TRBD2 covers 13 bases. Germline-derived CDR1 and CDR2 are SGHNT and YENEEA. CDR3 length: 16 amino acids. V trimming: 5 bases; J trimming: 4 bases; junction bases outside the gene matches: 5. CDR3 nucleotide sequence: TGTGCCAGCAGCGCCGGGACTAGCGGGGATTACAATGAGCAGTTCTTC. It is translated as CASSAGTSGDYNEQFF.

This clonotype was picked up a small number of times. Mismatch with germline at one junction end may stem from a read error. The chain carries TRBV5-1 and TRBJ2-7; D gene ambiguous. The CDR3 loop spans 18 amino acids. Per germline, CDR1 SGHRS and CDR2 YFSETQ. The CDR3 sequence is CASSLEFGVGFGNYEQYF. Here the CDR3 DNA reads TGCGCCAGCAGTTTGGAGTTTGGTGTGGGATTCGGAAACTACGAGCAGTACTTC.

The chain combines TRBV10-3 with TRBJ2-7, with a tentative D call TRBD1 (7 bases). The length of the CDR3 is 14 residues. V lost 7 bases, J lost 6 bases, and 19 bases lay in between. The germline gives CDR1 ENHRY, CDR2 SYGVKD. The CDR3 here is CAITNRQGGGEQYF. The CDR3 DNA is TGTGCCATCACGAATCGCCAGGGGGGTGGCGAGCAGTACTTC.

This clonotype occurred a few times. The chain employs TRBV29-1 and TRBJ2-2; the D gene is possibly TRBD2 (5 bases). This CDR3 is 12 amino acids long. Trimming pared 7 bases from V and 6 bases from J, leaving 12 bases between. Germline V gene sequence: CDR1 SQVTM, CDR2 ANQGSEA. The CDR3 loop is CSARREPGELFF. CDR3 DNA: TGCAGCGCCCGTCGGGAACCCGGGGAGCTGTTTTTT.

For this clonotype: With a much larger clone just one base away, this may be a read error. The chain has TRBV20-1 and TRBJ1-6; 7 bases map to TRBD1. This CDR3 comprises 14 residues. Germline loops: CDR1 DFQATT, CDR2 SNEGSKA (reference sequence). The CDR3 here is CGARDRGGNSPLHF. In DNA form, the CDR3 reads TGCGGTGCTAGAGATCGAGGGGGCAACTCACCCCTCCACTTT.

The V call is TRBV5-1, the J call TRBJ2-2; 10 nucleotides match TRBD1. The J segment lost 6 bases and the V segment lost 0 bases, leaving 8 bases of the junction unmatched. The CDR3 has 17 amino acids. Germline assignment: CDR1 SGHRS and CDR2 YFSETQ. CDR3: CASSLVTGGQGAGELFF. CDR3 nucleotides: TGCGCCAGCAGCTTGGTGACAGGGGGCCAGGGGGCCGGGGAGCTGTTTTTT.

The rearrangement links TRBV11-2 to TRBJ1-2; no firm D call. CDR1 is SGHAT and CDR2 is FQNNGV in the germline V gene. This CDR3 is 12 amino acids long. Trimming cost V 1 base and J 8 bases, with 8 bases left between them. The CDR3 region is CASSLVQRGYTF. Here the CDR3 DNA reads TGTGCCAGCAGCTTAGTTCAAAGGGGCTACACCTTC. Full variable domain (rest looked up from reference TRBV11-2 and TRBJ1-2): EAGVAQSPRYKIIEKRQSVAFWCNPISGHATLYWYQQILGQGPKLLIQFQNNGVVDDSQLPKDRFSAERLKGVDSTLKIQPAKLEDSAVYLCASSLVQRGYTFGSGTRLTVV.

The V gene is TRBV20-1, the J gene TRBJ1-1; unclear D gene. The CDR3 is 10 amino acids. The ends were cut back, 3 bases at V and 11 bases at J, with 10 bases in the middle. Germline V gene data show CDR1 as DFQATT and CDR2 as SNEGSKA (reference sequence). The CDR3 protein is CSAREDVAFF. The CDR3 region has the DNA TGCAGTGCTAGGGAGGACGTGGCTTTCTTT.

This clonotype has a count of ten or more. The chain has TRBV5-1 and TRBJ2-1; 13 bases match TRBD2. CDR1 is SGHRS, CDR2 YFSETQ, per germline. Trimming cost V 5 bases and J 9 bases; bases outside gene matches: 5. The CDR3 loop spans 14 amino acids. The CDR3 DNA is TGCGCCAGCAGGCGGACTAGCGGGAGTATTGAGCAGTTCTTC. It codes for CASRRTSGSIEQFF.